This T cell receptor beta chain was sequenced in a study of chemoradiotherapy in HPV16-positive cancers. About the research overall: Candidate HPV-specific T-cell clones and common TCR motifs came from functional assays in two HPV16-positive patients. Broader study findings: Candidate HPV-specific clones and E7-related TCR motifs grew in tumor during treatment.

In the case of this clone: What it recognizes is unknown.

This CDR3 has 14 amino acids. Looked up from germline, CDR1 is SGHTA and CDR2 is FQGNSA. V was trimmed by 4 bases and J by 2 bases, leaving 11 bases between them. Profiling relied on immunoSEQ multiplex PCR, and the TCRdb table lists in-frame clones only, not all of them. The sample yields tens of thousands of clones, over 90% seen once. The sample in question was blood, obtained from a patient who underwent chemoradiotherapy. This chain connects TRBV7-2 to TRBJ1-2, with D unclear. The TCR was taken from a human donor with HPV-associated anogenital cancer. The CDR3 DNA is TGTGCCAGCAGCTCCTTTAGCGGAAACTATGGCTACACCTTC. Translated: CASSSFSGNYGYTF.